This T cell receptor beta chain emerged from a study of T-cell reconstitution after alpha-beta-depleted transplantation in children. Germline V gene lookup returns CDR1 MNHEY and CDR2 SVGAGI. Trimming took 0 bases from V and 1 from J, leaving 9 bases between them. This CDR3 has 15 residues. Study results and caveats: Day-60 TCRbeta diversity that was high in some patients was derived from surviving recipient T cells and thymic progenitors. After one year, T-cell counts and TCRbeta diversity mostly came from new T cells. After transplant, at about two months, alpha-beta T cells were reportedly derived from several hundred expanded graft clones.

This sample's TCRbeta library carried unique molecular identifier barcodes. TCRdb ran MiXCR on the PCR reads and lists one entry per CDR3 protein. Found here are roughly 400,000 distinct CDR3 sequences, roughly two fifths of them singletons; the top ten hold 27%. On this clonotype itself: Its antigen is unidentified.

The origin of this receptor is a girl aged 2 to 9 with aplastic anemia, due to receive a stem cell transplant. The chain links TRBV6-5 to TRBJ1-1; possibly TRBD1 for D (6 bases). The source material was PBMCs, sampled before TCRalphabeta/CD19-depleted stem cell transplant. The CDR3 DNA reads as TGTGCCAGCAGTTACTCAAGGGGGGGGAACACTGAAGCTTTCTTT. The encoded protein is CASSYSRGGNTEAFF.